Below are 5 T cell receptor beta chains sequenced from a single sample in a study of blood T cell repertoires in COVID-19. TCRdb keeps only in-frame clones here, not all; method: immunoSEQ multiplex PCR. The table shows approximately 61,000 clones, with approximately 77% occurring only once. The specimen was peripheral blood. The receptors here all came from a human donor in a cohort sampled during active COVID-19.

The chain carries TRBV4-1 and TRBJ2-3; D uncertain. CDR3 size: 14 residues. Trimming removed 0 bases from V and 2 bases from J, with 6 bases in between. Germline values: CDR1 MGHRA, CDR2 YSYEKL. The CDR3 DNA is TGCGCCAGCAGCCAAGAGGCCCACACAGATACGCAGTATTTT. This encodes CASSQEAHTDTQYF.

This clone was counted a few times. The V and J genes are TRBV6-5 and TRBJ2-1; D not resolved. CDR3 length equals 15 residues. CDR1 and CDR2 from the germline V gene are MNHEY and SVGAGI. Trimming removed 7 bases from V and 2 bases from J, with 15 bases in between. The CDR3 DNA reads as TGTGCCAGCACCCTGACACTCCTACCCTACAATGAGCAGTTCTTC. Its protein product is CASTLTLLPYNEQFF.

DNA of the CDR3: TGTGCCAGCACATCCCCGGGACAGGGGGCTAATGAGCAGTTCTTC. Translation: CASTSPGQGANEQFF. This chain uses TRBV6-4 with TRBJ2-1; 12 bases align to TRBD1. The CDR3 loop spans 15 amino acids. Germline V lookup: CDR1 MRHNA, CDR2 SNTAGT. Trimming cost V 7 bases and J 7 bases; bases outside gene matches: 8.

This clone was counted a few times. The rearrangement uses TRBV5-1 and TRBJ2-2; possible D gene TRBD2, 7 bases. The V end lost 4 bases, the J end lost 5 bases, and 18 bases lay between the germline ends. Germline CDR1 SGHRS, CDR2 YFSETQ. The CDR3 has 16 residues. The CDR3 DNA reads as TGCGCCAGCAGCGCTCAACCGGGGGGCACGACCGGGGAGCTGTTTTTT. As protein: CASSAQPGGTTGELFF.

Here the CDR3 DNA reads TGTGCCAGCAGTTCGGACAGGTCTCAGCCCCAGCATTTT. This gives the protein CASSSDRSQPQHF. V gene TRBV6-2 or TRBV6-3 combines with J gene TRBJ1-5, with 7 bases aligning to TRBD1. Trimming removed 4 bases from V and 6 bases from J; junction bases left unmatched: 3. The CDR3 consists of 13 residues. Germline V lookup: CDR1 MNHEY, CDR2 SVGEGT.